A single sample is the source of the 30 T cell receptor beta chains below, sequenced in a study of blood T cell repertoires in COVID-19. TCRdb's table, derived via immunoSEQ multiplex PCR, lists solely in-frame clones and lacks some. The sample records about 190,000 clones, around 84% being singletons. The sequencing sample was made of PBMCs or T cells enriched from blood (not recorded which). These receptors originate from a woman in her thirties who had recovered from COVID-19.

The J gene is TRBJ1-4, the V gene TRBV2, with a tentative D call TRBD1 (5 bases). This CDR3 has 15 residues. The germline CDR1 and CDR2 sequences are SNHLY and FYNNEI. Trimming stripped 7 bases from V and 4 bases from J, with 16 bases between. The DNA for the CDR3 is TGTGCCAGCAAACGACTTCTCAGGGATAATGAAAAACTGTTTTTT. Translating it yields CASKRLLRDNEKLFF.

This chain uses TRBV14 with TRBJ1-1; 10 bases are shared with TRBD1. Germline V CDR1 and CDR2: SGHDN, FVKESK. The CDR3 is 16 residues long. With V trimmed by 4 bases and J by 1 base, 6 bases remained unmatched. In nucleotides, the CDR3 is TGTGCCAGCAGCCGACCGGGACAGGGGAAGAACACTGAAGCTTTCTTT. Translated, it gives CASSRPGQGKNTEAFF. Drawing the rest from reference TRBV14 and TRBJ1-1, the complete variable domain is EAGVTQFPSHSVIEKGQTVTLRCDPISGHDNLYWYRRVMGKEIKFLLHFVKESKQDESGMPNNRFLAERTGGTYSTLKVQPAELEDSGVYFCASSRPGQGKNTEAFFGQGTRLTVV.

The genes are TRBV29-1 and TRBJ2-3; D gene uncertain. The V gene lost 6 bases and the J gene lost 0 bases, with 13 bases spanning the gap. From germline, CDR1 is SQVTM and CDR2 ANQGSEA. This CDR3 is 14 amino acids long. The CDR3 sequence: CSVQEMTSTDTQYF. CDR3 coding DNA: TGCAGCGTCCAAGAGATGACTAGCACAGATACGCAGTATTTT.

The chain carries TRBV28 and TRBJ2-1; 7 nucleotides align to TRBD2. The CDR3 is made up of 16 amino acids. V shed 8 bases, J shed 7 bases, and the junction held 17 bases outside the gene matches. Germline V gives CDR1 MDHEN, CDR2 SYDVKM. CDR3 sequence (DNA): TGTGCCAGCCTTAATTGGGGAGGGGACCCGTCGAATGAGCAGTTCTTC. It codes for CASLNWGGDPSNEQFF. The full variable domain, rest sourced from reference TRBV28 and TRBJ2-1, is DVKVTQSSRYLVKRTGEKVFLECVQDMDHENMFWYRQDPGLGLRLIYFSYDVKMKEKGDIPEGYSVSREKKERFSLILESASTNQTSMYLCASLNWGGDPSNEQFFGPGTRLTVL.

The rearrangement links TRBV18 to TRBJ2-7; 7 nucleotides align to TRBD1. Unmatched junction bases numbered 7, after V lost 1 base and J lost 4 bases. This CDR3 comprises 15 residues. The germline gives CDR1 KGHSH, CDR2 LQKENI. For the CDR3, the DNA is TGTGCCAGCTCACCACTTGAGGGGGCTGGTTACGAGCAGTACTTC. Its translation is CASSPLEGAGYEQYF.

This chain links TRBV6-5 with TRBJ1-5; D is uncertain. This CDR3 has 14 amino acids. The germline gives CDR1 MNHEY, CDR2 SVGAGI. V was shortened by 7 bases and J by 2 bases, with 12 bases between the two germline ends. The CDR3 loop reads CASTNDAGNQPQHF. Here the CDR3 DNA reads TGTGCCAGCACAAACGACGCGGGCAATCAGCCCCAGCATTTT.

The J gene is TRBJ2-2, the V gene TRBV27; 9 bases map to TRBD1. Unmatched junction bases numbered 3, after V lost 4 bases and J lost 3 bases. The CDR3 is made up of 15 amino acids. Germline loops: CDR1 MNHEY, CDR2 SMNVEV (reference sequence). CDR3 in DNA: TGTGCCAGCAGTTGGGACAGGGTTCACACCGGGGAGCTGTTTTTT. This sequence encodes CASSWDRVHTGELFF.

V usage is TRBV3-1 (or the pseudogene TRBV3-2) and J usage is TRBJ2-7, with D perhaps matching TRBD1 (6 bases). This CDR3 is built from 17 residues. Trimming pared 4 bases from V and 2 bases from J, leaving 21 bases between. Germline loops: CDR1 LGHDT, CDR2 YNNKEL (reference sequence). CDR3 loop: CASSPIWGAGVAYEQYF. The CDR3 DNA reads TGTGCCAGCAGCCCCATCTGGGGAGCAGGGGTTGCCTACGAGCAGTACTTC.

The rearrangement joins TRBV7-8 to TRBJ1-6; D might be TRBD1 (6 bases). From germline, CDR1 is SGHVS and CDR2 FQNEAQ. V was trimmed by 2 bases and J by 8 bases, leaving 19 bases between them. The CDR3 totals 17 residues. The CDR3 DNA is TGTGCCAGCAGCTTAACAGGGAGGGCTCGGGTTGATTCACCCCTCCACTTT. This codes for CASSLTGRARVDSPLHF.

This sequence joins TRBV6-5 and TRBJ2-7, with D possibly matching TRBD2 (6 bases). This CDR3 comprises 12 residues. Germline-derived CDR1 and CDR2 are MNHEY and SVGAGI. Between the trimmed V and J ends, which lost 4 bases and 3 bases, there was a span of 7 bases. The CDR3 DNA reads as TGTGCCAGCAGTTTCGGGGGCTACGAGCAGTACGTC. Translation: CASSFGGYEQYV.

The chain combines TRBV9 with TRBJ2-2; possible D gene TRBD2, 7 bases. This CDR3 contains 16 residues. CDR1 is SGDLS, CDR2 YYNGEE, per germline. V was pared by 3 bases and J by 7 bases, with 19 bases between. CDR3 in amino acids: CASSESGGAGIGELFF. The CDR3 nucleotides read TGTGCCAGCAGCGAGTCGGGGGGCGCAGGAATCGGGGAGCTGTTTTTT.

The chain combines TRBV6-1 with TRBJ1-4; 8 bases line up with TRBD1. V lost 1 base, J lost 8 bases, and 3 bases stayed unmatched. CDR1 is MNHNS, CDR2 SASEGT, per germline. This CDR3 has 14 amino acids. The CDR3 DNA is TGTGCCAGCAGTGAAGGGACAGGGTCGGAAAAACTGTTTTTT. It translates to CASSEGTGSEKLFF.

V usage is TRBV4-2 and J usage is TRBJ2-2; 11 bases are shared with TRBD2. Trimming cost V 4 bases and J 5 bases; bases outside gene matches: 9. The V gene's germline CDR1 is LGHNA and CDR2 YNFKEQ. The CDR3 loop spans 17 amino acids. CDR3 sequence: CASSLHASGGLTGELFF. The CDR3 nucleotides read TGTGCCAGCAGCCTTCATGCTAGCGGGGGGCTGACCGGGGAGCTGTTTTTT.

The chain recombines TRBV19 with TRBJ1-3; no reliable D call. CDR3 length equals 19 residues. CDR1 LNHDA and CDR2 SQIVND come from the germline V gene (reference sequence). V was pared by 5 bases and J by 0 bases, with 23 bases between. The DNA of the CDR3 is TGTGCCAGTAGTGCCCCGGCGGGGTCCCATTCGTTCTCTGGAAACACCATATATTTT. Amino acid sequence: CASSAPAGSHSFSGNTIYF.

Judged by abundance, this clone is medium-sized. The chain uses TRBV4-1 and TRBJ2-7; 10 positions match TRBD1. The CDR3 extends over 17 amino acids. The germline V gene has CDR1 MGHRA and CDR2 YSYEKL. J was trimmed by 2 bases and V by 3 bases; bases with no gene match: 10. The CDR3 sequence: CASSQIRTGGFTYEQYF. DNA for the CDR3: TGCGCCAGCAGCCAGATTCGGACAGGGGGATTCACCTACGAGCAGTACTTC.

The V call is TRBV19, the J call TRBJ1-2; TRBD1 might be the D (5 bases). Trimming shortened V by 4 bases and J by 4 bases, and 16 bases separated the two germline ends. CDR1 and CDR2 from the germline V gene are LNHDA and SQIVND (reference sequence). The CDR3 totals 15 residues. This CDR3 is CASSTQGYTPYGYTF. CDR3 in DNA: TGTGCCAGTAGTACCCAGGGTTATACGCCCTATGGCTACACCTTC.

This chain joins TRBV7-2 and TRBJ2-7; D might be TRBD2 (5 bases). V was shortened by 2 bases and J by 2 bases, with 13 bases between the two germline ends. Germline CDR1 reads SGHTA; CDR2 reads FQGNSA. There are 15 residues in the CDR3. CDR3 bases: TGTGCCAGCAGCTTACTCGGGGTGCAAACCTACGAGCAGTACTTC. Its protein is CASSLLGVQTYEQYF.

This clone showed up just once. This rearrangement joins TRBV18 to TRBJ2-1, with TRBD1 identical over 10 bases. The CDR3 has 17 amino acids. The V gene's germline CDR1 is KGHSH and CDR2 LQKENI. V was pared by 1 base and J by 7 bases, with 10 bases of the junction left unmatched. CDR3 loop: CASSPLLTGGVRNEQFF. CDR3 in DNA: TGTGCCAGCTCACCACTACTGACAGGGGGCGTTCGAAATGAGCAGTTCTTC.

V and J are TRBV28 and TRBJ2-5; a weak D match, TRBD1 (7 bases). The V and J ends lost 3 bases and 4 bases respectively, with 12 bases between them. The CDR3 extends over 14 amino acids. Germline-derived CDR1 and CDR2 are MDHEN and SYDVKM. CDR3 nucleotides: TGTGCCAGCAGTTTCGGAGGGGGCCGAGAGACCCAGTACTTC. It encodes CASSFGGGRETQYF.

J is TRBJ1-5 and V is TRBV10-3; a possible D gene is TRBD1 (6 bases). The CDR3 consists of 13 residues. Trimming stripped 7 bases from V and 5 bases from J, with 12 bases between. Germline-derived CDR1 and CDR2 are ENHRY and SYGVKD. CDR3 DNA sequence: TGTGCCATCAACAACAGGGTTGATCAGCCCCAGCATTTT. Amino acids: CAINNRVDQPQHF.

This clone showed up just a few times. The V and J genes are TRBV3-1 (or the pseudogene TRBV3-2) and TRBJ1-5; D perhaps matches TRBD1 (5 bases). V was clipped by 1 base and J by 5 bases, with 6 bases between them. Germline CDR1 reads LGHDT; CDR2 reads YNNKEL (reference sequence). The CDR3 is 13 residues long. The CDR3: CASSQGGHQPQHF. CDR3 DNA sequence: TGTGCCAGCAGCCAAGGGGGCCATCAGCCCCAGCATTTT.

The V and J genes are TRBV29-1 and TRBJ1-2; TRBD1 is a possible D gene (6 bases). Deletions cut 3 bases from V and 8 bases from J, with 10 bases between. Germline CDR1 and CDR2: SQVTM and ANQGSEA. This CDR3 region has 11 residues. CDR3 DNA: TGCAGCGTTGAGGGGGCTGGCGGCTACACCTTC. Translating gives CSVEGAGGYTF.

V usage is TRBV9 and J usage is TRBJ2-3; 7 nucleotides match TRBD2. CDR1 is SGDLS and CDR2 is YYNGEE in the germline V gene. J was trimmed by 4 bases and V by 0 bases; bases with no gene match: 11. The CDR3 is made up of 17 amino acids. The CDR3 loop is CASSVVRSGIRADTQYF. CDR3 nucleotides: TGTGCCAGCAGCGTAGTACGGAGCGGGATTCGGGCAGATACGCAGTATTTT.

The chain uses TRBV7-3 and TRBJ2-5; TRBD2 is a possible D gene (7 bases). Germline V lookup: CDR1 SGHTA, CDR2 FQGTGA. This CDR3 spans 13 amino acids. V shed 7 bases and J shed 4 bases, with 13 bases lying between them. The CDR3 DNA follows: TGTGCCAGCACCCCAGGGGAGGGAGAGACCCAGTACTTC. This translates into CASTPGEGETQYF.

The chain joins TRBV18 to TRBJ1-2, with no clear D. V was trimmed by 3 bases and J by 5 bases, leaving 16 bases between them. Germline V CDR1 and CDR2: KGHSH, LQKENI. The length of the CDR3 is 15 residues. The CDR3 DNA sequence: TGTGCCAGCTCACCGATCATGAGGGTTGAATATGGCTACACCTTC. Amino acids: CASSPIMRVEYGYTF.

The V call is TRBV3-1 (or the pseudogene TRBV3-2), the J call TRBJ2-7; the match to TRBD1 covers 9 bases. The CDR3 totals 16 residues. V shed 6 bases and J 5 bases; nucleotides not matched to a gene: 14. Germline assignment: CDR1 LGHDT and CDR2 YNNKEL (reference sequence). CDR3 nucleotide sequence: TGTGCCAGCAGTCTAAGGGCGGGACAGGGTCTCGACGAGCAGTACTTC. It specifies CASSLRAGQGLDEQYF.

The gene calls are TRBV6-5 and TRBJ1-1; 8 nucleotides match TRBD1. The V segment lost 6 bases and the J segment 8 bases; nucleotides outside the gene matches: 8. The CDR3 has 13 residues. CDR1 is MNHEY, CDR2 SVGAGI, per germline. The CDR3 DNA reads TGTGCCAGCAGAGGACAGGGAGGTAAAGAAGCTTTCTTT. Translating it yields CASRGQGGKEAFF.

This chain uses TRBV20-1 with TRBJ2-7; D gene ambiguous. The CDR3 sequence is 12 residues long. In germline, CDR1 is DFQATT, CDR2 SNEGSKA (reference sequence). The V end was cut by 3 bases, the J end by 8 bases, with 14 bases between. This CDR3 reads CSASVAGSQQYV. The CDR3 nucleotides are TGCAGTGCTAGTGTGGCAGGTTCACAGCAGTACGTC.

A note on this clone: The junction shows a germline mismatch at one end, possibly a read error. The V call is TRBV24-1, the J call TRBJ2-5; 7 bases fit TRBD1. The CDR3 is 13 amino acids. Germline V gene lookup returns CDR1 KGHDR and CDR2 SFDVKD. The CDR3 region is CAASRGGVETQYF. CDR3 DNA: TGTGCCGCCAGTAGAGGGGGCGTGGAGACCCAGTACTTC.

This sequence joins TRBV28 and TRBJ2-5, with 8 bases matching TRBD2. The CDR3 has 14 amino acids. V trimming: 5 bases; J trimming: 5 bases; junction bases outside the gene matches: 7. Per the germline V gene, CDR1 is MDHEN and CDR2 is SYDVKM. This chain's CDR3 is CASSPRGGRETQYF. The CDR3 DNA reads TGTGCCAGCAGTCCTCGGGGGGGTCGGGAGACCCAGTACTTC.